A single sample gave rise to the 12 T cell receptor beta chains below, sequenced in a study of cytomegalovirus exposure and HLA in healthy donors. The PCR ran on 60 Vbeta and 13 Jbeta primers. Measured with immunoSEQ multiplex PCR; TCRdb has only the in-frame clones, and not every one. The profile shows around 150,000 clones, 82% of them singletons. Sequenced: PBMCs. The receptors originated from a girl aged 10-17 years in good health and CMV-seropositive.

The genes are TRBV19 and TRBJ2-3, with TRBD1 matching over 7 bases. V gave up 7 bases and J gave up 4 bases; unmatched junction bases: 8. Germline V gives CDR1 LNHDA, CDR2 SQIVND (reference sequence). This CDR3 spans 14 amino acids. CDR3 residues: CASTMRGGPDTQYF. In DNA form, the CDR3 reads TGTGCCAGTACCATGCGAGGGGGCCCAGATACGCAGTATTTT.

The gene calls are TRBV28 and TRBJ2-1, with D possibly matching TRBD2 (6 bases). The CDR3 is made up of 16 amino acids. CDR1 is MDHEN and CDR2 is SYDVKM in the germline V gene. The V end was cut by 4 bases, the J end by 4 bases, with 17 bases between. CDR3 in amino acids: CASSSYAGSSYNEQFF. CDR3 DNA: TGTGCCAGCAGTTCTTACGCCGGGAGTTCTTACAATGAGCAGTTCTTC.

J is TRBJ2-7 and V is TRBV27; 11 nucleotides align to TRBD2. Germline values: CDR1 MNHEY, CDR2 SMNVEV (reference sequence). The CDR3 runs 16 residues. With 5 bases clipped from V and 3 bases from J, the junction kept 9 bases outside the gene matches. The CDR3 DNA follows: TGTGCCAGCAGTCTGACACTAGCGGGAGTCTTCTACGAGCAGTACTTC. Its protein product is CASSLTLAGVFYEQYF.

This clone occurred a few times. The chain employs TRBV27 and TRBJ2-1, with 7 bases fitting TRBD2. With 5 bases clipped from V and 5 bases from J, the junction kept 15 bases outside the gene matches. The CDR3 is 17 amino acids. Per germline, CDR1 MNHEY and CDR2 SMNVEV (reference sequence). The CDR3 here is CASSPSRGSGDDNEQFF. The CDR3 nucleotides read TGTGCCAGCAGTCCATCCCGCGGGAGCGGGGATGACAATGAGCAGTTCTTC.

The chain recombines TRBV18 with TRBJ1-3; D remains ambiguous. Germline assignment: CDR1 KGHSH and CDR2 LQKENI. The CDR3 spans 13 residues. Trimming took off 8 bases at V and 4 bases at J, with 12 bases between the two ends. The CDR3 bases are TGTGCCAGCGGTGACAACCTCGGAAACACCATATATTTT. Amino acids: CASGDNLGNTIYF.

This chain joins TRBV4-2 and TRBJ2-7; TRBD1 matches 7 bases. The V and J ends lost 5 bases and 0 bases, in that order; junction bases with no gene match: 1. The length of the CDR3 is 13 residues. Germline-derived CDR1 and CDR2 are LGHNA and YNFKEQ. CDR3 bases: TGTGCCAGCAGCTGGGACAGCTCCTACGAGCAGTACTTC. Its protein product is CASSWDSSYEQYF.

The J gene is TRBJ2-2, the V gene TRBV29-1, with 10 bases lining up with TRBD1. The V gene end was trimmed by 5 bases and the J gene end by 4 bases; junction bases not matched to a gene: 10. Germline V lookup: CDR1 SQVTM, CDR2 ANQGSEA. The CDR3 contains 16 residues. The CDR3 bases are TGCAGCGTTTTACCGATGACAGGGGGCTTCACCGGGGAGCTGTTTTTT. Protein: CSVLPMTGGFTGELFF.

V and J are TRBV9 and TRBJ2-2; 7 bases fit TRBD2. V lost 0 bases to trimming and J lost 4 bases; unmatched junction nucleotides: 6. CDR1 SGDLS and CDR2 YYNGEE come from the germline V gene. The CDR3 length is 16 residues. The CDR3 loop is CASSVVSGGGTGELFF. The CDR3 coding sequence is TGTGCCAGCAGCGTAGTTTCGGGCGGGGGCACCGGGGAGCTGTTTTTT.

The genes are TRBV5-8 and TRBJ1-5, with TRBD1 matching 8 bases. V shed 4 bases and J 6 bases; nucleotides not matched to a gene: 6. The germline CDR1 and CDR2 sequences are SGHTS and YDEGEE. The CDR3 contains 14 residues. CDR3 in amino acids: CASSHRRGPQPQHF. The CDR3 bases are TGTGCCAGCAGCCACCGCAGGGGGCCTCAGCCCCAGCATTTT.

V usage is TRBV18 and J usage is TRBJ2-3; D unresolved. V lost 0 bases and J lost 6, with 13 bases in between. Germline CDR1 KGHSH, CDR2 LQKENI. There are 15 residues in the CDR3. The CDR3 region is CASSPPSLPGDTQYF. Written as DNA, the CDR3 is TGTGCCAGCTCACCACCTTCACTTCCCGGGGATACGCAGTATTTT.

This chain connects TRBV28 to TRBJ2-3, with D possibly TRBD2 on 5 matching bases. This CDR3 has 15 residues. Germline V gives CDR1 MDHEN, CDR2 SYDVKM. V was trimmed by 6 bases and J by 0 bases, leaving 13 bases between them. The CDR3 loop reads CASSLGLSSTDTQYF. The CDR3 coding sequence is TGTGCCAGCAGCCTTGGACTGTCTAGCACAGATACGCAGTATTTT. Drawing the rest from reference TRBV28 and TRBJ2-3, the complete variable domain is DVKVTQSSRYLVKRTGEKVFLECVQDMDHENMFWYRQDPGLGLRLIYFSYDVKMKEKGDIPEGYSVSREKKERFSLILESASTNQTSMYLCASSLGLSSTDTQYFGPGTRLTVL.

DNA of the CDR3: TGTGCCAGCAGGCGTCCTGGGCAGGAAGGATCGTTAGCAGATACGCAGTATTTT. Translated, it gives CASRRPGQEGSLADTQYF. V and J are TRBV7-9 and TRBJ2-3; D ambiguous. This CDR3 contains 18 residues. V dropped 6 bases and J dropped 4 bases, with 26 bases sitting between them. Germline V gene sequence: CDR1 SEHNR, CDR2 FQNEAQ (reference sequence). Full variable domain (rest looked up from reference TRBV7-9 and TRBJ2-3): DTGVSQNPRHKITKRGQNVTFRCDPISEHNRLYWYRQTLGQGPEFLTYFQNEAQLEKSRLLSDRFSAERPKGSFSTLEIQRTEQGDSAMYLCASRRPGQEGSLADTQYFGPGTRLTVL.